The sequence of this T cell receptor (beta chain) was determined in a study of regulatory T cells in long-lasting Graves disease. Study-level background: Patients with persistent Graves' disease had over 5 years of antithyroid drugs and persistent TSH receptor antibodies.

Time point specified: persistent/refractory GD, antithyroid drugs over 5 years with positive TRAb. From RNA extracted from PBMCs, the TCR library was made. All patients originated from an endocrinology department located in Xi'an, China. Peripheral blood, around 9 milliliters per patient, was collected in EDTA tubes. Germline V gene sequence: CDR1 SQVTM, CDR2 ANQGSEA. The V end was cut by 7 bases, the J end by 2 bases, with 12 bases between. The CDR3 runs 13 residues. Assembly of TCR beta libraries relied on iRepertoire HTBI primers together with Arm-PCR of CDR3 regions. TCRdb re-analysed the multiplex PCR reads in MiXCR, keeping a single row per CDR3 protein. This sample yields around 400,000 distinct CDR3 sequences, of which 23% are seen a single time; around 24% belongs to the top ten.

The input for sequencing was peripheral blood mononuclear cells (PBMCs), taken when the disease was refractory, from a patient treated with antithyroid drugs. The V call is TRBV29-1, the J call TRBJ2-1; a weak D match, TRBD2 (5 bases). The receptor was derived from a female donor with Graves disease. Written as DNA, the CDR3 is TGCAGCGACACCACGGGGACCTACAATGAGCAGTTCTTC. It yields the protein CSDTTGTYNEQFF.